This T cell receptor beta chain was found in a study of T cells in Graves' hyperthyroidism and ophthalmopathy. This clonotype was counted ten times or more. The patients, who ranged from 18 to 65 in age, presented with newly diagnosed hyperthyroidism lasting under 2 months. Patients having uncontrolled infection, another autoimmune disease, pregnancy or lactation were not included. Authors of the study amplified TCR beta CDR3 regions from RNA transcripts. The HTBI set primed first-round TCR CDR3 RT-PCR. MiXCR was run by TCRdb on the multiplex PCR reads, yielding one entry per CDR3 protein. Of around 300,000 distinct CDR3 sequences in the sample, about an eighth were seen once. Trimming left V 3 bases short and J 9 bases short, with 9 bases between. The germline gives CDR1 KGHSH, CDR2 LQKENI. The CDR3 runs 12 residues.

The sequence was obtained from a woman between 25 and 40 years old with Graves' hyperthyroidism that later progressed to Graves' ophthalmopathy. Material: blood. The J gene is TRBJ2-1, the V gene TRBV18; D unclear. The CDR3 bases are TGTGCCAGCTCACCGATGGGCCTTGAGCAGTTCTTC. It yields the protein CASSPMGLEQFF.